The 22 T cell receptor beta chains reported below all come from one sample, sequenced in a study of response to subunit inactivated influenza vaccine. TCRdb called the RT-PCR reads again in MiXCR, with one record for every CDR3 protein. Of 430,000 or so distinct CDR3 sequences listed, over 9.5% are singletons. Sequencing was performed on PBMCs from blood, taken roughly 47 days after vaccination. The receptor source for this set is a man over 45 who received an inactivated influenza vaccine.

The chain recombines TRBV10-2 with TRBJ2-5, with D perhaps matching TRBD2 (7 bases). Trimming cost V 4 bases and J 4 bases, with 19 bases left between them. This CDR3 has 16 residues. Germline V CDR1 and CDR2: WSHSY, SAAADI. The CDR3 sequence is CASSGGGPIWGETQYF. The CDR3 DNA reads as TGCGCCAGCAGTGGGGGGGGCCCCATATGGGGAGAGACCCAGTACTTC.

This clonotype was observed many times. The chain carries TRBV7-9 and TRBJ2-7, with TRBD2 as a possible D gene (6 bases). The CDR3 runs 12 residues. V lost 5 bases and J lost 3, with 8 bases in between. The germline V gene has CDR1 SEHNR and CDR2 FQNEAQ (reference sequence). The CDR3 DNA follows: TGTGCCAGCAGCGCGGGGTACTACGAGCAGTACTTC. Protein product: CASSAGYYEQYF.

This clonotype was seen a handful of times. The chain uses TRBV7-2 and TRBJ2-7; 7 bases agree with TRBD1. CDR3 length: 16 amino acids. Trimming at V came to 2 bases and at J to 5 bases, leaving 12 bases not matched to a gene. CDR1 is SGHTA and CDR2 is FQGNSA in the germline V gene. In DNA form, the CDR3 reads TGTGCCAGCAGCTTAAACGCAGGGCTAGGGGGCCACGAGCAGTACTTC. Translation: CASSLNAGLGGHEQYF.

At least ten counts were recorded for this clonotype. The V and J genes are TRBV29-1 and TRBJ2-5; D gene unclear. The CDR3 loop spans 16 amino acids. V was clipped by 0 bases and J by 1 base, with 15 bases between them. Germline CDR1 SQVTM, CDR2 ANQGSEA. CDR3 residues: CSVEDPPGWAQETQYF. The CDR3 DNA is TGCAGCGTTGAAGATCCCCCTGGGTGGGCCCAAGAGACCCAGTACTTC.

The chain joins TRBV7-2 to TRBJ2-3; tentatively, D is TRBD2 (5 bases). The CDR3 contains 15 residues. Trimming stripped 6 bases from V and 3 bases from J, with 16 bases between. Looked up from germline, CDR1 is SGHTA and CDR2 is FQGNSA. In DNA, the CDR3 is TGTGCCAGCAGGGAAGGAGGCGGAAGGACAGATACGCAGTATTTT. As protein: CASREGGGRTDTQYF.

The chain combines TRBV6-1 with TRBJ2-1, with a weak D call TRBD1 (6 bases). The V gene lost 7 bases and the J gene lost 7 bases, with 23 bases spanning the gap. Germline CDR1 MNHNS, CDR2 SASEGT. The CDR3 spans 16 residues. The CDR3 sequence is CASTSFGTSGVNEQFF. The DNA of the CDR3 is TGTGCCAGCACCTCCTTTGGTACTTCAGGGGTTAATGAGCAGTTCTTC.

This clonotype was seen a handful of times. The chain joins TRBV7-2 to TRBJ2-7; 11 bases match TRBD2. This CDR3 has 17 amino acids. The germline V gene has CDR1 SGHTA and CDR2 FQGNSA. Germline trimming cut 4 bases from V and 3 bases from J; bases unmatched to any gene: 11. The CDR3 loop is CASSSSSGRYKFYEQYF. The CDR3 bases are TGTGCCAGCAGCTCTTCTAGCGGGAGGTATAAGTTCTACGAGCAGTACTTC. Supplemented by reference TRBV7-2 and TRBJ2-7, the full variable domain reads GAGVSQSPSNKVTEKGKDVELRCDPISGHTALYWYRQSLGQGLEFLIYFQGNSAPDKSGLPSDRFSAERTGGSVSTLTIQRTQQEDSAVYLCASSSSSGRYKFYEQYFGPGTRLTVT.

In this sample, this clonotype turned up a few times. The rearrangement joins TRBV29-1 to TRBJ2-1; possible D gene TRBD2, 6 bases. CDR1 is SQVTM and CDR2 is ANQGSEA in the germline V gene. V lost 5 bases, J lost 8 bases, and 13 bases lay in between. The CDR3 loop spans 12 amino acids. Here the CDR3 reads CSVLPSGYEQFF. The CDR3 DNA follows: TGCAGCGTTCTACCCAGCGGGTATGAGCAGTTCTTC.

The chain uses TRBV12-3 or TRBV12-4 and TRBJ2-7; a weak D match, TRBD2 (5 bases). The CDR3 is 12 amino acids. Trimming cost V 6 bases and J 2 bases, with 8 bases left between them. DNA of the CDR3: TGTGCCAGCAGACGGACTCCCTACGAGCAGTACTTC. This codes for CASRRTPYEQYF.

The chain has TRBV18 and TRBJ1-5, with D possibly TRBD1 on 6 matching bases. V lost 3 bases and J 3 bases, leaving 12 bases between the germline ends. The V gene's germline CDR1 is KGHSH and CDR2 LQKENI. This CDR3 has 15 amino acids. Here the CDR3 reads CASSPLDSNNQPQHF. CDR3 coding DNA: TGTGCCAGCTCACCTCTGGACAGCAACAATCAGCCCCAGCATTTT.

This chain uses TRBV11-2 with TRBJ2-1; D is unclear. The CDR3 covers 15 residues. With 1 base removed from V and 2 bases from J, the gap between germline ends came to 9 bases. Germline assignment: CDR1 SGHAT and CDR2 FQNNGV. CDR3 nucleotide sequence: TGTGCCAGCAGCTTAGGCGGTCTAACCTACAATGAGCAGTTCTTC. Translation gives CASSLGGLTYNEQFF. The whole variable domain, remainder taken from reference TRBV11-2 and TRBJ2-1, is EAGVAQSPRYKIIEKRQSVAFWCNPISGHATLYWYQQILGQGPKLLIQFQNNGVVDDSQLPKDRFSAERLKGVDSTLKIQPAKLEDSAVYLCASSLGGLTYNEQFFGPGTRLTVL.

This clonotype occurred many times. This chain joins TRBV9 and TRBJ2-1; no clear D. V was trimmed by 4 bases and J by 7 bases, leaving 15 bases between them. Looked up from germline, CDR1 is SGDLS and CDR2 is YYNGEE. CDR3 length equals 14 residues. The CDR3 region is CASSPGGSRNEQFF. CDR3 sequence (DNA): TGTGCCAGCAGCCCCGGTGGAAGTCGAAATGAGCAGTTCTTC. The full variable domain, in which reference TRBV9 and TRBJ2-1 provide the parts outside the CDR3, is DSGVTQTPKHLITATGQRVTLRCSPRSGDLSVYWYQQSLDQGLQFLIQYYNGEERAKGNILERFSAQQFPDLHSELNLSSLELGDSALYFCASSPGGSRNEQFFGPGTRLTVL.

V gene TRBV7-2 combines with J gene TRBJ1-6; no firm D call. CDR1 and CDR2 from the germline V gene are SGHTA and FQGNSA. The V and J ends lost 5 bases and 4 bases respectively, with 3 bases between them. The CDR3 has 12 residues. The CDR3 DNA sequence: TGTGCCAGCAGCCGATATAATTCACCCCTCCACTTT. Encoded protein: CASSRYNSPLHF.

This clonotype was observed a handful of times. The V call is TRBV5-5, the J call TRBJ2-7, with 8 bases matching TRBD1. V trimming: 3 bases; J trimming: 2 bases; junction bases outside the gene matches: 7. Germline CDR1 SGHKS, CDR2 YYEKEE (reference sequence). The CDR3 extends over 15 amino acids. CDR3: CASSSDRGLTYEQYF. Written as DNA, the CDR3 is TGTGCCAGCAGCTCCGACAGGGGACTTACCTACGAGCAGTACTTC.

This clonotype occurred a few times. The rearrangement links TRBV20-1 to TRBJ2-7; 9 nucleotides align to TRBD1. This CDR3 spans 14 amino acids. V lost 4 bases to trimming and J lost 4 bases; unmatched junction nucleotides: 8. The V gene's germline CDR1 is DFQATT and CDR2 SNEGSKA (reference sequence). In nucleotides, the CDR3 is TGCAGTGCTACCAAACCCGACAGGGGGTACGAGCAGTACTTC. Translation: CSATKPDRGYEQYF.

This clonotype was observed many times. V gene TRBV27 combines with J gene TRBJ2-1, with 7 bases lining up with TRBD2. Germline V gene data show CDR1 as MNHEY and CDR2 as SMNVEV (reference sequence). The CDR3 consists of 16 residues. V shed 9 bases and J 4 bases; nucleotides not matched to a gene: 15. Here the CDR3 reads CARPEAIAGVYNEQFF. The CDR3 DNA is TGTGCCAGACCAGAGGCTATTGCGGGGGTGTACAATGAGCAGTTCTTC.

Turning to this clonotype: A much larger clone lies one base from this, so it may be a read error. The chain uses TRBV6-6 and TRBJ2-3; D not resolved. Between the trimmed V and J ends, which lost 7 bases and 2 bases, there was a span of 4 bases. This CDR3 is built from 11 residues. Germline CDR1 and CDR2: MNHNY and SVGAGI (reference sequence). The CDR3 DNA sequence: TGTGCCAGCACCTACACAGATACGCAGTATTTT. The encoded protein is CASTYTDTQYF.

The chain has TRBV12-3 or TRBV12-4 and TRBJ2-3; D may be TRBD2 (6 bases). This CDR3 comprises 14 residues. V shed 3 bases and J shed 6 bases, with 13 bases lying between them. In DNA form, the CDR3 reads TGTGCCAGCAGTTTCAGCGGGCTGGGGGATACGCAGTATTTT. Translation gives CASSFSGLGDTQYF.

The gene calls are TRBV6-8 and TRBJ2-7, with a possible D match to TRBD2 (6 bases). The CDR3 runs to 15 residues. The germline CDR1 and CDR2 sequences are MNHGY and SAAAGT. The ends were cut back, 5 bases at V and 3 bases at J, with 17 bases in the middle. The CDR3 loop is CASSPVEDYYYEQYF. CDR3 in DNA: TGTGCCAGCAGTCCCGTGGAGGACTACTACTACGAGCAGTACTTC.

The chain employs TRBV21-1 and TRBJ2-4; TRBD2, the D gene given by the table, was not confirmed from the DNA. TRBV21-1 is tagged as a pseudogene. The CDR3 covers 17 residues. The CDR3 DNA reads TGTGCCAGCAGCAAAGTATTTCGCCTAGCGACCAAAAACATTCAGTACTTC. Its translation is CASSKVFRLATKNIQYF.

This clonotype has a handful of counts. This chain joins TRBV20-1 and TRBJ2-5; 11 positions agree with TRBD2. This CDR3 is built from 14 residues. Germline V lookup: CDR1 DFQATT, CDR2 SNEGSKA (reference sequence). V lost 5 bases to trimming and J lost 4 bases; unmatched junction nucleotides: 6. Here the CDR3 reads CSAQLAGVGETQYF. The CDR3 DNA reads as TGCAGTGCTCAACTAGCGGGAGTAGGAGAGACCCAGTACTTC.

This clonotype was seen only a few times. The chain has TRBV4-2 and TRBJ2-7; TRBD2 matches at 7 bases. Germline V lookup: CDR1 LGHNA, CDR2 YNFKEQ. The V gene end was trimmed by 4 bases and the J gene end by 4 bases; junction bases not matched to a gene: 7. CDR3 length: 14 amino acids. CDR3 sequence reads: CASSPSTSLYEQYF. The CDR3 DNA follows: TGTGCCAGCAGCCCCTCGACTAGCTTGTACGAGCAGTACTTC.